The 26 T cell receptor beta chains below come from one sample, sequenced in a study of blood T cell repertoires in COVID-19 (dated by TCRdb to about 2020). The library was built by means of the immunoSEQ multiplex PCR assay. TCRdb retrieved this table from immuneACCESS and kept in-frame rearrangements only. Not all clones are present; in checked studies, unresolved V genes account for under half, and no reason is known for the remainder. For this sample the table gives 90,000 to 100,000 clones, of which 80% to 90% were detected only once. The top ten clones comprise 1.5% to 2% of the sample. Sequenced material: peripheral blood. The source of these receptors is a man at least 80 years old with acute or convalescent COVID-19.

This sequence joins TRBV7-8 and TRBJ2-3; tentatively, D is TRBD1 (6 bases). Trimming took off 4 bases at V and 0 bases at J, with 11 bases between the two ends. CDR1 is SGHVS, CDR2 FQNEAQ, per germline. This CDR3 has 15 residues. The CDR3 spells CASSSRTVSTDTQYF. CDR3 in DNA: TGTGCCAGCAGCTCCCGGACAGTGAGCACAGATACGCAGTATTTT.

The chain recombines TRBV28 with TRBJ1-1; 7 bases match TRBD1. The V gene end was trimmed by 7 bases and the J gene end by 4 bases; junction bases not matched to a gene: 9. The CDR3 is made up of 14 amino acids. The V gene's germline CDR1 is MDHEN and CDR2 SYDVKM. The CDR3 loop is CASNSTGTSTEAFF. CDR3 DNA sequence: TGTGCCAGCAACTCGACAGGGACTTCCACTGAAGCTTTCTTT.

This chain joins TRBV5-4 and TRBJ2-6, with D possibly being TRBD1 (6 bases). The CDR3 totals 15 residues. The germline V and J ends were trimmed by 0 bases and 2 bases, with 6 bases remaining between them. The germline V gene has CDR1 SGHNT and CDR2 YYREEE (reference sequence). The CDR3 here is CASSLGTAGANVLTF. For the CDR3, the DNA is TGTGCCAGCAGCTTGGGGACAGCTGGGGCCAACGTCCTGACTTTC.

The genes are TRBV10-3 and TRBJ1-2; TRBD1 is a possible D gene (6 bases). The CDR3 extends over 14 amino acids. Germline CDR1 ENHRY, CDR2 SYGVKD. Trimming cost V 7 bases and J 2 bases, with 14 bases left between them. CDR3 sequence reads: CAIKFAQGNYGYTF. CDR3 nucleotides: TGTGCCATCAAGTTTGCGCAGGGGAACTATGGCTACACCTTC.

The rearrangement uses TRBV7-2 and TRBJ1-6, with D maybe TRBD1 (5 bases). V dropped 1 base and J dropped 9 bases, with 10 bases sitting between them. CDR1 and CDR2 from the germline V gene are SGHTA and FQGNSA. The CDR3 totals 14 residues. The CDR3 DNA reads as TGTGCCAGCAGCTTAGGCAGGGCCAGTTCACCCCTCCACTTT. Translated, it gives CASSLGRASSPLHF. Using reference TRBV7-2 and TRBJ1-6 for the parts outside the CDR3, the full variable domain is GAGVSQSPSNKVTEKGKDVELRCDPISGHTALYWYRQSLGQGLEFLIYFQGNSAPDKSGLPSDRFSAERTGGSVSTLTIQRTQQEDSAVYLCASSLGRASSPLHFGNGTRLTVT.

The chain links TRBV18 to TRBJ1-5; 10 bases are a match to TRBD1. This CDR3 has 15 residues. V lost 2 bases to trimming and J lost 6 bases; unmatched junction nucleotides: 4. Per germline, CDR1 KGHSH and CDR2 LQKENI. CDR3: CASSPSRTGGQPQHF. In DNA form, the CDR3 reads TGTGCCAGCTCACCATCCAGGACAGGGGGTCAGCCCCAGCATTTT.

The chain uses TRBV27 and TRBJ1-6; 7 bases are shared with TRBD1. With 3 bases clipped from V and 0 bases from J, the junction kept 5 bases outside the gene matches. The CDR3 runs 17 residues. CDR1 and CDR2 from the germline V gene are MNHEY and SMNVEV (reference sequence). The CDR3 region is CASSFQTGSSYNSPLHF. The CDR3 region has the DNA TGTGCCAGCAGTTTCCAGACAGGGAGCTCCTATAATTCACCCCTCCACTTT.

This chain joins TRBV27 and TRBJ2-7, with 12 bases aligning to TRBD1. This CDR3 has 14 amino acids. With V trimmed by 3 bases and J by 7 bases, 4 bases remained unmatched. Germline assignment: CDR1 MNHEY and CDR2 SMNVEV (reference sequence). CDR3 residues: CASSLGQGAREQYF. The CDR3 bases are TGTGCCAGCAGTTTGGGACAGGGGGCGAGGGAGCAGTACTTC.

The chain combines TRBV6-5 with TRBJ1-1; TRBD1 is a possible D gene (5 bases). Looked up from germline, CDR1 is MNHEY and CDR2 is SVGAGI. Between the trimmed V and J ends, which lost 0 bases and 5 bases, there was a span of 10 bases. The CDR3 runs 14 residues. The CDR3 region is CASSYSQRGTEAFF. DNA for the CDR3: TGTGCCAGCAGTTACTCGCAACGGGGGACTGAAGCTTTCTTT.

The V call is TRBV30, the J call TRBJ1-4; possible D gene TRBD1, 5 bases. V was cut by 0 bases and J by 7 bases, with 9 bases left in between. The length of the CDR3 is 13 residues. Germline V CDR1 and CDR2: GTSNPN, SVGIG (reference sequence). CDR3: CAWSVDRLEKLFF. CDR3 coding DNA: TGTGCCTGGAGTGTAGACAGACTTGAAAAACTGTTTTTT. The variable domain in full, completed from reference TRBV30 and TRBJ1-4, reads SQTIHQWPATLVQPVGSPLSLECTVEGTSNPNLYWYRQAAGRGLQLLFYSVGIGQISSEVPQNLSASRPQDRQFILSSKKLLLSDSGFYLCAWSVDRLEKLFFGSGTQLSVL.

The chain combines TRBV18 with TRBJ2-1; 8 nucleotides match TRBD1. Trimming removed 2 bases from V and 7 bases from J; junction bases left unmatched: 10. From germline, CDR1 is KGHSH and CDR2 LQKENI. The CDR3 has 16 residues. In DNA, the CDR3 is TGTGCCAGCTCACCAGACCGGGACAGGTTTTTAAATGAGCAGTTCTTC. This sequence encodes CASSPDRDRFLNEQFF.

This rearrangement joins TRBV6-5 to TRBJ2-5; TRBD1 matches at 8 bases. The germline V gene has CDR1 MNHEY and CDR2 SVGAGI. CDR3 length: 15 residues. V gave up 3 bases and J gave up 1 base; unmatched junction bases: 4. CDR3 sequence reads: CASSYPGTGQETQYF. CDR3 nucleotide sequence: TGTGCCAGCAGTTATCCCGGGACAGGCCAAGAGACCCAGTACTTC.

V and J are TRBV12-3 or TRBV12-4 and TRBJ2-1; 7 positions agree with TRBD2. The length of the CDR3 is 12 residues. Trimming at V came to 5 bases and at J to 9 bases, leaving 4 bases not matched to a gene. CDR3 sequence: CASSPTGGEQFF. CDR3 nucleotide sequence: TGTGCCAGCAGTCCGACGGGGGGTGAGCAGTTCTTC.

This rearrangement joins TRBV5-1 to TRBJ1-3, with 8 bases fitting TRBD1. The CDR3 extends over 14 amino acids. CDR1 SGHRS and CDR2 YFSETQ come from the germline V gene. Unmatched junction bases numbered 6, after V lost 2 bases and J lost 8 bases. The CDR3 sequence: CASSFGQGGDTIYF. In DNA form, the CDR3 reads TGCGCCAGCAGCTTCGGACAGGGCGGTGACACCATATATTTT.

This chain joins TRBV7-9 and TRBJ2-2; no clear D gene. This CDR3 spans 14 amino acids. The V end lost 1 base, the J end lost 1 base, and 4 bases lay between the germline ends. The V gene's germline CDR1 is SEHNR and CDR2 FQNEAQ (reference sequence). As DNA, the CDR3 is TGTGCCAGCAGCTTAGGGCAGAACACCGGGGAGCTGTTTTTT. Its translation is CASSLGQNTGELFF.

This clone has a single count. This chain uses TRBV5-6 with TRBJ2-2; 9 bases align to TRBD2. The CDR3 sequence is 17 residues long. CDR1 SGHDT and CDR2 YYEEEE come from the germline V gene. With 5 bases clipped from V and 4 bases from J, the junction kept 12 bases outside the gene matches. In DNA form, the CDR3 reads TGTGCCAGCAGGCTCCGGATGGCGGGAGGGCGCACCGGGGAGCTGTTTTTT. Its translation is CASRLRMAGGRTGELFF.

The chain links TRBV10-3 to TRBJ1-3; maybe TRBD1 (5 bases). The germline CDR1 and CDR2 sequences are ENHRY and SYGVKD. The CDR3 runs 12 residues. V was pared by 3 bases and J by 8 bases, with 8 bases between. The CDR3 DNA is TGTGCCATCAGTGACGGGGGACACACCATATATTTT. It translates to CAISDGGHTIYF.

The chain links TRBV5-6 to TRBJ2-4, with 7 bases aligning to TRBD1. V gave up 1 base and J gave up 1 base; unmatched junction bases: 8. This CDR3 has 17 residues. Germline CDR1 SGHDT, CDR2 YYEEEE. The CDR3 nucleotides are TGTGCCAGCAGCTTGATAGGGGGCGGTTTGGCCAAAAACATTCAGTACTTC. Translated: CASSLIGGGLAKNIQYF.

The chain joins TRBV2 to TRBJ2-2, with 7 bases that match TRBD1. V gave up 7 bases and J gave up 5 bases; unmatched junction bases: 7. Looked up from germline, CDR1 is SNHLY and CDR2 is FYNNEI. The CDR3 length is 14 residues. As DNA, the CDR3 is TGTGCCAGCACGGTGACAGGGCAAACCGGGGAGCTGTTTTTT. It specifies CASTVTGQTGELFF.

The chain carries TRBV6-4 and TRBJ1-1; D possibly corresponds to TRBD1 (5 bases). This CDR3 contains 15 residues. Per the germline V gene, CDR1 is MRHNA and CDR2 is SNTAGT. V lost 7 bases and J 6 bases, leaving 21 bases between the germline ends. DNA of the CDR3: TGTGCCAGCATAGGAGGGACCCAGTTTCGCTCTGAAGCTTTCTTT. It specifies CASIGGTQFRSEAFF.

The chain combines TRBV24-1 with TRBJ1-2, with 12 bases that match TRBD1. J gave up 8 bases and V 3 bases, and 6 bases lay outside the gene matches. The CDR3 sequence is 15 residues long. Germline lookup yields CDR1 KGHDR and CDR2 SFDVKD. This chain's CDR3 is CATSDTGQGANGYTF. CDR3 DNA: TGTGCCACCAGTGATACGGGACAGGGGGCGAACGGCTACACCTTC.

The genes are TRBV28 and TRBJ1-2, with a tentative D call TRBD1 (6 bases). CDR1 is MDHEN, CDR2 SYDVKM, per germline. V was pared by 0 bases and J by 3 bases, with 14 bases between. The CDR3 is 16 residues long. For the CDR3, the DNA is TGTGCCAGCAGTTTATGGGGGGGGACAAACCACTATGGCTACACCTTC. Its translation: CASSLWGGTNHYGYTF.

The V call is TRBV7-9, the J call TRBJ2-2; D call uncertain. The germline V gene has CDR1 SEHNR and CDR2 FQNEAQ (reference sequence). V lost 5 bases and J 5 bases, leaving 9 bases between the germline ends. This CDR3 has 13 amino acids. The CDR3 reads CASSAQETGELFF. The CDR3 nucleotides are TGTGCCAGCAGCGCCCAGGAAACCGGGGAGCTGTTTTTT. Variable domain in full (rest from reference TRBV7-9 and TRBJ2-2): DTGVSQNPRHKITKRGQNVTFRCDPISEHNRLYWYRQTLGQGPEFLTYFQNEAQLEKSRLLSDRFSAERPKGSFSTLEIQRTEQGDSAMYLCASSAQETGELFFGEGSRLTVL.

This chain links TRBV7-9 with TRBJ2-7, with D possibly TRBD2 on 7 matching bases. Trimming stripped 6 bases from V and 4 bases from J, with 16 bases between. CDR1 and CDR2 (germline): SEHNR, FQNEAQ (reference sequence). The CDR3 is made up of 14 amino acids. The CDR3 protein is CASREGGARYEQYF. CDR3 bases: TGTGCCAGCAGAGAGGGGGGGGCGCGGTACGAGCAGTACTTC.

V usage is TRBV7-2 and J usage is TRBJ2-3; 7 positions match TRBD2. With 6 bases clipped from V and 7 bases from J, the junction kept 13 bases outside the gene matches. This CDR3 has 15 residues. CDR1 and CDR2 from the germline V gene are SGHTA and FQGNSA. The CDR3 reads CASSLAETAGYTQYF. Written as DNA, the CDR3 is TGTGCCAGCAGTCTAGCGGAGACTGCGGGGTATACGCAGTATTTT.

This chain links TRBV28 with TRBJ1-3; a weak D match, TRBD1 (5 bases). CDR1 is MDHEN, CDR2 SYDVKM, per germline. The CDR3 runs to 15 residues. The V and J ends lost 0 bases and 2 bases respectively, with 8 bases between them. CDR3 sequence: CASSLWAGAGNTIYF. DNA for the CDR3: TGTGCCAGCAGTTTATGGGCGGGGGCTGGAAACACCATATATTTT.